Following are 30 T cell receptor beta chains from one sample sequenced in a study of blood T cell repertoires in COVID-19. Sequencing was performed with immunoSEQ multiplex PCR; in TCRdb, only in-frame clones are kept and a portion is missing. The sample records 200,000 to 250,000 clones, approximately 80% being singletons. The sample was peripheral blood. The receptors derive from an elderly woman with active or convalescent COVID-19.

The chain employs TRBV20-1 and TRBJ1-1; perhaps TRBD1 as D (6 bases). The CDR3 loop spans 14 amino acids. Trimming took off 6 bases at V and 4 bases at J, with 18 bases between the two ends. Germline V CDR1 and CDR2: DFQATT, SNEGSKA (reference sequence). The CDR3 region is CSASTRDTVTEAFF. The CDR3 region has the DNA TGCAGTGCGAGTACTCGGGACACCGTCACTGAAGCTTTCTTT.

This chain uses TRBV6-5 with TRBJ2-3; tentative D call: TRBD1 (5 bases). The germline V and J ends were trimmed by 1 base and 6 bases, with 8 bases remaining between them. CDR1 is MNHEY and CDR2 is SVGAGI in the germline V gene. This CDR3 comprises 13 residues. CDR3 DNA: TGTGCCAGCAGTTACTTGGGGCCTGATACGCAGTATTTT. It specifies CASSYLGPDTQYF.

The V and J genes are TRBV7-2 and TRBJ1-2; D is unclear. The CDR3 contains 11 residues. Germline CDR1 reads SGHTA; CDR2 reads FQGNSA. V gave up 2 bases and J gave up 10 bases, with 8 bases separating them. CDR3 DNA: TGTGCCAGCAGCTTAAAGACTCCCTACACCTTC. It translates to CASSLKTPYTF.

V gene TRBV10-3 combines with J gene TRBJ1-1; perhaps TRBD1 as D (6 bases). V dropped 10 bases and J dropped 5 bases, with 17 bases sitting between them. The CDR3 length is 13 residues. CDR1 ENHRY and CDR2 SYGVKD come from the germline V gene. The CDR3 here is CATAREGGTEAFF. CDR3 bases: TGTGCCACCGCCAGGGAGGGGGGGACTGAAGCTTTCTTT.

This rearrangement joins TRBV19 to TRBJ1-6; D is possibly TRBD1 (5 bases). The CDR3 is 13 residues long. Germline CDR1 LNHDA, CDR2 SQIVND (reference sequence). Trimming took off 7 bases at V and 8 bases at J, with 12 bases between the two ends. The CDR3 loop is CASNQGMDSPLHF. The CDR3 nucleotides are TGTGCCAGTAACCAGGGTATGGATTCACCCCTCCACTTT. Full variable domain (rest looked up from reference TRBV19 and TRBJ1-6): DGGITQSPKYLFRKEGQNVTLSCEQNLNHDAMYWYRQDPGQGLRLIYYSQIVNDFQKGDIAEGYSVSREKKESFPLTVTSAQKNPTAFYLCASNQGMDSPLHFGNGTRLTVT.

This clone has just one count. The rearrangement uses TRBV19 and TRBJ2-3; D may be TRBD1 (5 bases). CDR1 and CDR2 from the germline V gene are LNHDA and SQIVND (reference sequence). V was clipped by 6 bases and J by 2 bases, with 9 bases between them. The CDR3 contains 13 residues. DNA of the CDR3: TGTGCCAGTAGAGGCAGGGCCACAGATACGCAGTATTTT. Protein: CASRGRATDTQYF.

This clone came up a few times. J is TRBJ1-1 and V is TRBV28, with TRBD1 matching over 7 bases. CDR3 length: 14 residues. Germline lookup yields CDR1 MDHEN and CDR2 SYDVKM. V was pared by 3 bases and J by 5 bases, with 6 bases of the junction left unmatched. CDR3 amino acids: CASSLGTAITEAFF. CDR3 nucleotides: TGTGCCAGCAGTTTGGGGACAGCTATTACTGAAGCTTTCTTT.

The chain carries TRBV7-9 and TRBJ2-7, with D maybe TRBD2 (5 bases). This CDR3 has 14 amino acids. CDR1 and CDR2 from the germline V gene are SEHNR and FQNEAQ (reference sequence). V lost 5 bases and J 0 bases, leaving 11 bases between the germline ends. CDR3 sequence reads: CASSREGISYEQYF. The CDR3 nucleotides read TGTGCCAGCAGCCGTGAGGGAATCTCCTACGAGCAGTACTTC.

CDR3 coding DNA: TGTGCCAGCAGCCCTGGGGGGGGATACACAGATACGCAGTATTTT. It translates to CASSPGGGYTDTQYF. V gene TRBV5-4 combines with J gene TRBJ2-3, with 7 bases lining up with TRBD2. The junction had 7 bases not matched to a gene; V was cut back by 4 bases and J by 2 bases. From germline, CDR1 is SGHNT and CDR2 YYREEE (reference sequence). The CDR3 totals 15 residues.

This clone turned up a few times. This chain joins TRBV5-1 and TRBJ2-5; 8 bases line up with TRBD2. Trimming cost V 4 bases and J 3 bases; bases outside gene matches: 5. Germline V gene lookup returns CDR1 SGHRS and CDR2 YFSETQ. This CDR3 comprises 14 residues. The CDR3 nucleotides are TGCGCCAGCAGCCTAAACGGGGGGGAAGAGACCCAGTACTTC. Its translation is CASSLNGGEETQYF.

The gene calls are TRBV18 and TRBJ2-1, with 7 bases lining up with TRBD2. This CDR3 is 14 amino acids long. Germline CDR1 reads KGHSH; CDR2 reads LQKENI. The V and J ends lost 5 bases and 2 bases, in that order; junction bases with no gene match: 3. In DNA form, the CDR3 reads TGTGCCAGCTCAGGGGGGGAAGCCTACAATGAGCAGTTCTTC. It yields the protein CASSGGEAYNEQFF.

This clone came up a few times. The chain is built from TRBV28 and TRBJ1-2; the D is unclear. Trimming took off 5 bases at V and 1 base at J, with 8 bases between the two ends. The CDR3 is made up of 13 amino acids. The germline gives CDR1 MDHEN, CDR2 SYDVKM. The CDR3: CASSRPSNYGYTF. The CDR3 coding sequence is TGTGCCAGCAGTCGCCCTAGTAACTATGGCTACACCTTC.

V and J are TRBV27 and TRBJ2-1; maybe TRBD1 (6 bases). CDR3 length: 15 amino acids. V was cut by 6 bases and J by 1 base, with 13 bases left in between. The germline V gene has CDR1 MNHEY and CDR2 SMNVEV (reference sequence). CDR3 region: CASRTGLDSYNEQFF. The CDR3 bases are TGTGCCAGCAGGACAGGCCTGGATTCCTACAATGAGCAGTTCTTC.

CDR3 sequence (DNA): TGTGCCAGTAGTAGAAAAACAGGGGCCGATAATCAGCCCCAGCATTTT. Its translation: CASSRKTGADNQPQHF. This rearrangement joins TRBV19 to TRBJ1-5; 7 bases are shared with TRBD1. This CDR3 region has 16 residues. Germline values: CDR1 LNHDA, CDR2 SQIVND (reference sequence). V shed 4 bases and J 4 bases; nucleotides not matched to a gene: 10.

V usage is TRBV5-1 and J usage is TRBJ2-3, with TRBD1 matching over 8 bases. Per germline, CDR1 SGHRS and CDR2 YFSETQ. V lost 2 bases, J lost 2 bases, and 4 bases stayed unmatched. This CDR3 has 15 residues. The CDR3: CASSFRDRSTDTQYF. The CDR3 DNA reads as TGCGCCAGCAGCTTCCGGGACAGGTCCACAGATACGCAGTATTTT.

This clone was seen a handful of times. The gene calls are TRBV12-3 or TRBV12-4 and TRBJ1-2, with D uncertain. The CDR3 is 13 residues long. Trimming removed 8 bases from V and 0 bases from J, with 10 bases in between. CDR3 residues: CASQDQTNYGYTF. The CDR3 DNA reads as TGTGCCAGCCAAGATCAGACTAACTATGGCTACACCTTC.

The gene calls are TRBV5-5 and TRBJ2-7; D is ambiguous. The V gene lost 1 base and the J gene lost 7 bases, with 21 bases spanning the gap. The CDR3 runs to 16 residues. CDR1 and CDR2 from the germline V gene are SGHKS and YYEKEE (reference sequence). CDR3: CASSLLGPSERKEQYF. The CDR3 DNA reads as TGTGCCAGCAGCTTGTTGGGCCCCTCCGAGAGAAAAGAGCAGTACTTC.

The CDR3 DNA sequence: TGCGCCAGCAGCTTGGGCAAACTCCAAGAGACCCAGTACTTC. This codes for CASSLGKLQETQYF. The chain recombines TRBV5-1 with TRBJ2-5; D gene uncertain. Germline CDR1 SGHRS, CDR2 YFSETQ. Trimming cost V 0 bases and J 1 base, with 7 bases left between them. The CDR3 runs 14 residues.

The CDR3 nucleotides read TGTGCCAGTAGTAAGGGAGATAGCGGGAGTTTCACCGGGGAGCTGTTTTTT. It encodes CASSKGDSGSFTGELFF. The rearrangement uses TRBV19 and TRBJ2-2; 9 bases fit TRBD2. This CDR3 is built from 17 residues. V was pared by 4 bases and J by 4 bases, with 10 bases of the junction left unmatched. CDR1 and CDR2 (germline): LNHDA, SQIVND (reference sequence).

The chain joins TRBV29-1 to TRBJ2-1; TRBD1 aligns across 10 bases. Germline CDR1 SQVTM, CDR2 ANQGSEA. This CDR3 is 12 amino acids long. Here the CDR3 reads CRADRGLTEQFF. Here the CDR3 DNA reads TGCAGGGCTGACAGGGGGCTGACTGAGCAGTTCTTC.

This chain uses TRBV19 with TRBJ2-5; TRBD2 aligns across 9 bases. The CDR3 is made up of 15 amino acids. Germline CDR1 reads LNHDA; CDR2 reads SQIVND (reference sequence). The J segment lost 5 bases and the V segment lost 4 bases, leaving 8 bases of the junction unmatched. In DNA, the CDR3 is TGTGCCAGTAGTAGCGGGGGGGCCCTGTTTGAGACCCAGTACTTC. Its protein is CASSSGGALFETQYF.

The CDR3 nucleotides read TGCGCCAGCAGCTTTAACAGGGGGATGAACACTGAAGCTTTCTTT. This translates into CASSFNRGMNTEAFF. The chain is built from TRBV5-1 and TRBJ1-1, with 8 bases that match TRBD1. With 2 bases clipped from V and 0 bases from J, the junction kept 3 bases outside the gene matches. Germline assignment: CDR1 SGHRS and CDR2 YFSETQ. The CDR3 has 15 residues.

This clone was seen a single time. CDR3 sequence: CASSFRRTYQETQYF. For the CDR3, the DNA is TGTGCCAGCAGTTTTAGAAGAACGTACCAAGAGACCCAGTACTTC. This chain joins TRBV2 and TRBJ2-5; D ambiguous. The CDR3 has 15 amino acids. Germline V gene lookup returns CDR1 SNHLY and CDR2 FYNNEI. V was pared by 5 bases and J by 0 bases, with 13 bases between.

The V call is TRBV4-1, the J call TRBJ1-2, with 9 positions matching TRBD1. The V gene's germline CDR1 is MGHRA and CDR2 YSYEKL. The CDR3 sequence is 15 residues long. J was trimmed by 3 bases and V by 4 bases; bases with no gene match: 6. CDR3 loop: CASSLGQGRDYGYTF. The CDR3 DNA reads TGCGCCAGCAGCCTAGGACAGGGGAGGGACTATGGCTACACCTTC.

V gene TRBV5-5 combines with J gene TRBJ1-1, with D maybe TRBD1 (5 bases). The V gene's germline CDR1 is SGHKS and CDR2 YYEKEE (reference sequence). V was cut by 1 base and J by 4 bases, with 17 bases left in between. The CDR3 sequence is 16 residues long. CDR3 nucleotide sequence: TGTGCCAGCAGCTTGAGGGACTCTCCGAGAGGCACTGAAGCTTTCTTT. Translated: CASSLRDSPRGTEAFF.

V gene TRBV6-2 or TRBV6-3 combines with J gene TRBJ2-5; TRBD1 agrees at 11 bases. The CDR3 extends over 16 amino acids. V shed 5 bases, J shed 1 base, and the junction held 6 bases outside the gene matches. Germline V lookup: CDR1 MNHEY, CDR2 SVGEGT. CDR3 in amino acids: CASSTGTGGPQETQYF. In DNA, the CDR3 is TGTGCCAGCAGTACTGGGACAGGGGGACCCCAAGAGACCCAGTACTTC.

The chain carries TRBV3-1 (or the pseudogene TRBV3-2) and TRBJ2-7, with 11 bases identical to TRBD2. The CDR3 is made up of 15 amino acids. The V gene end was trimmed by 2 bases and the J gene end by 5 bases; junction bases not matched to a gene: 5. Germline V lookup: CDR1 LGHDT, CDR2 YNNKEL (reference sequence). DNA of the CDR3: TGTGCCAGCAGCCAAATAGCGGGAGGGGCCCACGAGCAGTACTTC. It codes for CASSQIAGGAHEQYF.

The chain couples TRBV27 to TRBJ1-2; maybe TRBD1 (6 bases). Trimming pared 0 bases from V and 0 bases from J, leaving 14 bases between. The germline V gene encodes CDR1 MNHEY and CDR2 SMNVEV (reference sequence). This CDR3 has 17 residues. The DNA for the CDR3 is TGTGCCAGCAGTTTATCGGGACGCAGGGGCACTAACTATGGCTACACCTTC. Protein: CASSLSGRRGTNYGYTF.

The rearrangement links TRBV12-2 to TRBJ2-7; the table's D call, TRBD1, has no DNA check behind it. TRBV12-2 is designated a pseudogene. The CDR3 covers 19 residues. The chain's CDR3 is CASRGSPSFRQGLSYEQYF. Here the CDR3 DNA reads TGTGCAAGTCGAGGCTCACCCAGCTTCCGACAGGGACTTTCCTACGAGCAGTACTTC.

The rearrangement joins TRBV19 to TRBJ1-5; 9 nucleotides line up with TRBD1. Germline V gene sequence: CDR1 LNHDA, CDR2 SQIVND (reference sequence). The J segment lost 6 bases and the V segment lost 4 bases, leaving 4 bases of the junction unmatched. The CDR3 length is 14 residues. CDR3 in DNA: TGTGCCAGTAGTACGGGACAGGGAAGTCAGCCCCAGCATTTT. Its protein is CASSTGQGSQPQHF.